A selection of T cell receptor beta chains follows, all from one sample in a study of HIV-infected patients and healthy controls. TCRdb re-called the 5' RACE reads with MiXCR, one entry per CDR3 protein. The top ten hold approximately 8% of the sample, which has roughly 14,000 distinct CDR3 sequences, approximately 7% seen once. Material for sequencing was blood. These TCRs come from an adult in good health. Both conserved end residues are trimmed from each CDR3. Each record gives: J gene, V gene, CDR3 protein.

J gene: TRBJ1-5
V gene: TRBV7-2
CDR3 protein: ASSEQGGHQPQH

J gene: TRBJ1-1
V gene: TRBV7-2
CDR3 protein: ASSLRFGPNTEAF

J gene: TRBJ2-2
V gene: TRBV12-3/TRBV12-4
CDR3 protein: ASSPGQGAWTGELF

J gene: TRBJ2-1
V gene: TRBV6-1
CDR3 protein: ASSGIAGGGNEQF

J gene: TRBJ1-1
V gene: TRBV6-1
CDR3 protein: ASSEATQMNTEAF

J gene: TRBJ1-4
V gene: TRBV7-9
CDR3 protein: ASSSKGGRDRAEKLF

J gene: TRBJ2-2
V gene: TRBV3-1
CDR3 protein: ASSQDVGVTGELF

J gene: TRBJ1-1
V gene: TRBV7-9
CDR3 protein: ASTSQEILKLF

J gene: TRBJ1-1
V gene: TRBV11-2
CDR3 protein: ASSLGRGERWTEAF

J gene: TRBJ2-3
V gene: TRBV28
CDR3 protein: ASSPPRDQRDTQY

J gene: TRBJ1-1
V gene: TRBV19
CDR3 protein: ATSRDSANTEAF

J gene: TRBJ2-1
V gene: TRBV20-1
CDR3 protein: SAGSGRWENEQF

J gene: TRBJ2-7
V gene: TRBV29-1
CDR3 protein: SAGGEQGAYEQY

J gene: TRBJ2-5
V gene: TRBV3-2
CDR3 protein: ASSQAPKTTQY

J gene: TRBJ2-1
V gene: TRBV27
CDR3 protein: ASRDRGMSGEQF

J gene: TRBJ2-5
V gene: TRBV12-3/TRBV12-4
CDR3 protein: ASSRRDRPQETQY

J gene: TRBJ2-7
V gene: TRBV5-1
CDR3 protein: ASSPLTGSNEQY

J gene: TRBJ2-2
V gene: TRBV28
CDR3 protein: ASSPPYTGELF

J gene: TRBJ2-3
V gene: TRBV7-6
CDR3 protein: ASSLRASGRTSDTQY

J gene: TRBJ2-7
V gene: TRBV14
CDR3 protein: ASSQDGTGRTEQY

J gene: TRBJ2-3
V gene: TRBV15
CDR3 protein: ATSRSIAGGRTDTQY

J gene: TRBJ2-7
V gene: TRBV19
CDR3 protein: ASIGGSSYEQY

J gene: TRBJ1-1
V gene: TRBV7-3
CDR3 protein: ASSSDRATEAF

J gene: TRBJ2-7
V gene: TRBV7-2
CDR3 protein: ASSPQGGLIEQY

J gene: TRBJ2-5
V gene: TRBV10-3
CDR3 protein: AISENPKGLAGMYQETQY

J gene: TRBJ1-5
V gene: TRBV18
CDR3 protein: ASSPLPGPNQPQH

J gene: TRBJ2-1
V gene: TRBV7-8
CDR3 protein: ASSLAGRAFTYYEQF

J gene: TRBJ2-1
V gene: TRBV10-3
CDR3 protein: AISEFTYNEQF

J gene: TRBJ2-5
V gene: TRBV3-1
CDR3 protein: ASSQTPETQY

J gene: TRBJ1-1
V gene: TRBV20-1
CDR3 protein: SASNAGQGNTEAF

J gene: TRBJ2-1
V gene: TRBV10-3
CDR3 protein: AISGLAEYNEQF

J gene: TRBJ1-4
V gene: TRBV7-2
CDR3 protein: ASSLLGSREEKLF

J gene: TRBJ1-4
V gene: TRBV3-1
CDR3 protein: ASSQDWVGQAVSEKLF

J gene: TRBJ1-3
V gene: TRBV18
CDR3 protein: ASSPPWSTAGNTIY

J gene: TRBJ2-5
V gene: TRBV23-1
CDR3 protein: ASSQPRTGSETQY

J gene: TRBJ2-1
V gene: TRBV5-4
CDR3 protein: ASSLDGSSYNEQF

J gene: TRBJ1-1
V gene: TRBV6-2/TRBV6-3
CDR3 protein: ASSYKTGETEAF

J gene: TRBJ1-1
V gene: TRBV11-2
CDR3 protein: ASSDQQGLRAEAF

J gene: TRBJ2-2
V gene: TRBV7-2
CDR3 protein: ASSLGGEIGRTGDVNTGELF

J gene: TRBJ1-2
V gene: TRBV27
CDR3 protein: ASSLRGGSYGYT

J gene: TRBJ2-1
V gene: TRBV7-3
CDR3 protein: ASSSRGGRAYNEQF

J gene: TRBJ2-2
V gene: TRBV21-1
CDR3 protein: ASSKGNGSTGELF

J gene: TRBJ2-1
V gene: TRBV20-1
CDR3 protein: SAILAGGPYNEQF

J gene: TRBJ2-1
V gene: TRBV14
CDR3 protein: ASSHAGEQF

J gene: TRBJ2-7
V gene: TRBV20-1
CDR3 protein: SASLLTSGGPD

J gene: TRBJ1-1
V gene: TRBV29-1
CDR3 protein: SVAANGDTEAF

J gene: TRBJ1-1
V gene: TRBV12-3/TRBV12-4
CDR3 protein: ASRVGTEAF

J gene: TRBJ2-3
V gene: TRBV4-2
CDR3 protein: ASSGLSFPDTQY

J gene: TRBJ1-6
V gene: TRBV7-2
CDR3 protein: ASSAGNNSPLH

J gene: TRBJ1-1
V gene: TRBV20-1
CDR3 protein: SARGRGEKAF

J gene: TRBJ1-5
V gene: TRBV20-1
CDR3 protein: SASIGENQPQH

J gene: TRBJ2-1
V gene: TRBV6-2/TRBV6-3
CDR3 protein: ASSYTPPMGATDYNEQF

J gene: TRBJ1-6
V gene: TRBV20-1
CDR3 protein: SARDLAGNSPLH

J gene: TRBJ1-2
V gene: TRBV7-2
CDR3 protein: ASSFDRNYGYT

J gene: TRBJ2-3
V gene: TRBV5-1
CDR3 protein: ASRKQGATDTQY

J gene: TRBJ2-3
V gene: TRBV12-3/TRBV12-4
CDR3 protein: ASSSRVKTADTQY

J gene: TRBJ2-7
V gene: TRBV6-2/TRBV6-3
CDR3 protein: ASRYDRFYEQY

J gene: TRBJ2-1
V gene: TRBV30
CDR3 protein: AWSRGTSYNEQF

J gene: TRBJ2-7
V gene: TRBV7-2
CDR3 protein: ASSLGPAEYEQY

J gene: TRBJ2-5
V gene: TRBV11-2
CDR3 protein: ASSLSPVQETQY